This T cell receptor (beta chain) was recovered during a study of Ad26.COV2.S vaccination and SARS-CoV-2 variants. General study results and limits: Placebo and vaccine recipients had non-spike TCR breadth that was similar. People who got the vaccine had more spike-specific TCR breadth than people who got placebo. Reportedly, after vaccination the spike-specific CD8+ and CD4+ T cell responses displayed substantial breadth. Responses of T cells in total may have been underestimated by the TCR breadth and depth analyses.

CDR1 is MDHEN and CDR2 is SYDVKM in the germline V gene. Trimming cost V 3 bases and J 5 bases; bases outside gene matches: 7. The CDR3 is 15 amino acids. About this clone itself: Its specificity is not known.

Profiling relied on immunoSEQ multiplex PCR, and the TCRdb table lists in-frame clones only, not all of them. The sample has about 180,000 clones; around nine tenths are singletons. The clonotype was recovered from a human donor who had recovered from COVID-19. The sequencing here drew on peripheral blood, taken after recovery from COVID-19. J is TRBJ1-2 and V is TRBV28; 9 bases are a match to TRBD1. As DNA, the CDR3 is TGTGCCAGCAGTTTGAGGGACAGGGAAATTTATGGCTACACCTTC. It encodes CASSLRDREIYGYTF.